This T cell receptor beta chain is drawn from a study of cytomegalovirus exposure and HLA in healthy donors. The study, taken as a whole, reports: CMV serostatus alone was available as immune exposure information.

V lost 6 bases to trimming and J lost 1 base, with 9 bases between them. This CDR3 spans 13 amino acids. Germline-derived CDR1 and CDR2 are MNHEY and SMNVEV (reference sequence). 60 Vbeta and 13 Jbeta primers were used in PCR. Assay used: immunoSEQ multiplex PCR; TCRdb lists only in-frame clones, some missing. The sample shows some 160,000 clones, and about 2% sits with its ten largest clones. Worth noting for this clone: Its specificity is not known.

The source is a man aged 25 to 40 in good health and CMV-seronegative. The chain links TRBV27 to TRBJ1-1; D is unresolved. The sequencing input was PBMCs. The CDR3 sequence: CASRRRENTEAFF. The CDR3 region has the DNA TGTGCCAGCAGGAGACGGGAGAACACTGAAGCTTTCTTT.